This T cell receptor (beta chain) was found in a study of cytomegalovirus exposure and HLA in healthy donors. V lost 2 bases to trimming and J lost 8 bases, with 7 bases between them. This CDR3 contains 12 residues. CDR1 and CDR2 from the germline V gene are SGHRS and YFSETQ. The PCR contained 60 Vbeta and 13 Jbeta primers. The repertoire was sequenced with immunoSEQ multiplex PCR; TCRdb's copy has only in-frame clones and lacks some. The profile shows under 200,000 clones, about 80% of them singletons. Sequencing was done on a sample of PBMCs. The receptor's source is a woman between 50 and 59 years old in good health and CMV-seropositive. V is TRBV5-1 and J is TRBJ1-4; D uncertain. The CDR3 reads CASSFSGEKLFF. In DNA form, the CDR3 reads TGCGCCAGCAGCTTTTCGGGAGAAAAACTGTTTTTT.